A single sample gave rise to the 21 T cell receptor beta chains below, sequenced in a study of shared T cell receptors in the human thymus (dated by TCRdb to the early 2020s). Library preparation was by the immunoSEQ multiplex PCR assay. In its TCRdb copy, this immuneACCESS table keeps in-frame sequences only and misses some clones. Where compared with another copy, unresolved V genes explain less than half of these, and the others have no known cause. The sample profile shows approximately 490,000 clones; around three quarters of them were found once. Roughly 0.013% of the sample comes from the top ten. The data were also submitted as part of a second study, on human thymus T cells.

Input material: thymocytes. The receptors stem from a boy younger than two with a congenital heart defect. Donor details come from another sample of the same person, matched by shared clones.

This chain uses TRBV9 with TRBJ2-3; 9 bases map to TRBD2. V trimming: 0 bases; J trimming: 7 bases; junction bases outside the gene matches: 12. CDR3 length: 17 amino acids. Germline V gene sequence: CDR1 SGDLS, CDR2 YYNGEE. Here the CDR3 reads CASSVEAGGRPAYTQYF. DNA for the CDR3: TGTGCCAGCAGCGTAGAGGCGGGAGGGCGCCCAGCTTATACGCAGTATTTT.

DNA of the CDR3: TGTGCCAGCAGTTTGAGAACAGTTAATCAGCCCCAGCATTTT. It yields the protein CASSLRTVNQPQHF. The chain recombines TRBV28 with TRBJ1-5, with D unclear. V was clipped by 3 bases and J by 4 bases, with 10 bases between them. Germline V CDR1 and CDR2: MDHEN, SYDVKM. The CDR3 spans 14 residues. Full variable domain (missing parts from reference TRBV28 and TRBJ1-5): DVKVTQSSRYLVKRTGEKVFLECVQDMDHENMFWYRQDPGLGLRLIYFSYDVKMKEKGDIPEGYSVSREKKERFSLILESASTNQTSMYLCASSLRTVNQPQHFGDGTRLSIL.

V is TRBV5-5 and J is TRBJ2-7; a weak D match, TRBD1 (6 bases). This CDR3 region has 13 residues. The V gene lost 4 bases and the J gene lost 5 bases, with 13 bases spanning the gap. Germline V gene data show CDR1 as SGHKS and CDR2 as YYEKEE (reference sequence). Here the CDR3 DNA reads TGTGCCAGCAGCCCTAGGGGGTACGACGAGCAGTACTTC. This sequence encodes CASSPRGYDEQYF. The full variable domain, completed using reference TRBV5-5 and TRBJ2-7, is DAGVTQSPTHLIKTRGQQVTLRCSPISGHKSVSWYQQVLGQGPQFIFQYYEKEERGRGNFPDRFSARQFPNYSSELNVNALLLGDSALYLCASSPRGYDEQYFGPGTRLTVT.

The chain has TRBV5-1 and TRBJ2-7, with 7 positions matching TRBD2. Germline V gene sequence: CDR1 SGHRS, CDR2 YFSETQ. V lost 6 bases to trimming and J lost 1 base; unmatched junction nucleotides: 13. The CDR3 length is 16 residues. This chain's CDR3 is CASTPEPSGPSYEQYF. In nucleotides, the CDR3 is TGCGCCAGCACCCCCGAACCTAGCGGACCTTCCTACGAGCAGTACTTC.

In this sample, this clone turned up a few times. This chain uses TRBV15 with TRBJ2-3, with 9 bases identical to TRBD1. Germline V lookup: CDR1 LNHNV, CDR2 YYDKDF (reference sequence). V dropped 1 base and J dropped 3; count of bases not matched to a gene: 11. The CDR3 consists of 18 residues. Written as DNA, the CDR3 is TGTGCCACCAGCAGAGCCTTCCTGGACAGGGGTCATACAGATACGCAGTATTTT. The encoded protein is CATSRAFLDRGHTDTQYF.

The chain links TRBV14 to TRBJ2-1; TRBD2 matches 9 bases. Germline V CDR1 and CDR2: SGHDN, FVKESK. V shed 2 bases and J 10 bases; nucleotides not matched to a gene: 6. The CDR3 consists of 14 residues. CDR3 protein: CASSQKREANEQFF. CDR3 DNA sequence: TGTGCCAGCAGCCAAAAGCGGGAGGCCAACGAGCAGTTCTTC.

The genes are TRBV7-7 and TRBJ2-1, with no clear D. Germline V gene sequence: CDR1 SSHAT, CDR2 FNYEAQ (reference sequence). V was trimmed by 1 base and J by 6 bases, leaving 10 bases between them. This CDR3 is 14 amino acids long. The CDR3 loop reads CASSLVRSPNEQFF. The CDR3 coding sequence is TGTGCCAGCAGCTTAGTGAGGAGTCCCAATGAGCAGTTCTTC.

The V and J genes are TRBV11-3 and TRBJ1-5; possibly TRBD1 for D (5 bases). The CDR3 is 14 amino acids. V was clipped by 5 bases and J by 2 bases, with 10 bases between them. Germline values: CDR1 SGHNT, CDR2 YENEEA. The CDR3 DNA reads TGTGCCAGCAGCCCCACAGGTCGCAATCAGCCCCAGCATTTT. Residues: CASSPTGRNQPQHF.

The CDR3 DNA reads as TGTGCTAGTGGTTTGGCGCACGCGATAAGCGGGACTGCAGATACGCAGTATTTT. Encoded protein: CASGLAHAISGTADTQYF. The genes are TRBV12-5 and TRBJ2-3; 7 positions agree with TRBD2. Per germline, CDR1 LGHNT and CDR2 FRNRAP. The ends lost 1 base at V and 4 bases at J; junction bases unmatched: 14. The CDR3 is made up of 18 amino acids.

The chain links TRBV5-1 to TRBJ2-5; TRBD1 agrees at 7 bases. The CDR3 sequence is 15 residues long. Trimming removed 0 bases from V and 2 bases from J; junction bases left unmatched: 4. CDR1 SGHRS and CDR2 YFSETQ come from the germline V gene. CDR3 sequence (DNA): TGCGCCAGCAGCTTGGTGGCAGGGGGACAAGAGACCCAGTACTTC. Its translation: CASSLVAGGQETQYF.

This clone was detected a few times. V and J are TRBV11-3 and TRBJ1-1, with D tentatively TRBD1 (6 bases). Trimming pared 5 bases from V and 0 bases from J, leaving 13 bases between. Germline V gives CDR1 SGHNT, CDR2 YENEEA. This CDR3 spans 15 amino acids. CDR3 DNA: TGTGCCAGCAGCCCGGGACAAACCATGAACACTGAAGCTTTCTTT. Amino acids: CASSPGQTMNTEAFF.

This chain uses TRBV12-5 with TRBJ2-1; no clear D. Trimming took 1 base from V and 4 from J, leaving 8 bases between them. This CDR3 has 14 residues. Germline CDR1 and CDR2: LGHNT and FRNRAP. The CDR3 loop is CASGLGLEYNEQFF. The CDR3 DNA reads as TGTGCTAGTGGTTTGGGGCTAGAATACAATGAGCAGTTCTTC.

The chain links TRBV5-5 to TRBJ2-3; 7 nucleotides agree with TRBD1. This CDR3 has 15 amino acids. Trimming removed 4 bases from V and 6 bases from J; junction bases left unmatched: 11. The V gene's germline CDR1 is SGHKS and CDR2 YYEKEE (reference sequence). CDR3 sequence: CASSPNDRVPDTQYF. The CDR3 nucleotides read TGTGCCAGCAGCCCTAATGACAGGGTACCCGATACGCAGTATTTT.

The J gene is TRBJ1-5, the V gene TRBV6-1, with 8 bases that match TRBD1. Germline trimming cut 2 bases from V and 2 bases from J; bases unmatched to any gene: 5. CDR1 and CDR2 (germline): MNHNS, SASEGT. The CDR3 loop spans 16 amino acids. The CDR3 protein is CASSEQGAPGNQPQHF. CDR3 in DNA: TGTGCCAGCAGTGAACAGGGGGCGCCGGGCAATCAGCCCCAGCATTTT.

The chain is built from TRBV6-5 and TRBJ2-7; 9 bases are shared with TRBD1. Unmatched junction bases numbered 3, after V lost 0 bases and J lost 0 bases. This CDR3 region has 16 residues. Germline assignment: CDR1 MNHEY and CDR2 SVGAGI. CDR3 nucleotides: TGTGCCAGCAGTTACTCCCGGGACAGGGACTCCTACGAGCAGTACTTC. This codes for CASSYSRDRDSYEQYF.

This chain joins TRBV7-9 and TRBJ2-5; 7 positions match TRBD1. With 3 bases clipped from V and 5 bases from J, the junction kept 9 bases outside the gene matches. This CDR3 spans 15 amino acids. In germline, CDR1 is SEHNR, CDR2 FQNEAQ (reference sequence). This CDR3 reads CASSLTGSLGETQYF. CDR3 sequence (DNA): TGTGCCAGCAGCTTGACAGGGTCCCTTGGGGAGACCCAGTACTTC.

The chain couples TRBV6-1 to TRBJ2-7, with 8 bases aligning to TRBD2. CDR3 length equals 12 residues. The V and J ends lost 8 bases and 4 bases, in that order; junction bases with no gene match: 4. CDR1 and CDR2 (germline): MNHNS, SASEGT. CDR3 residues: CASGPSGYEQYF. CDR3 DNA: TGTGCCAGCGGACCTAGCGGGTACGAGCAGTACTTC.

The V call is TRBV19, the J call TRBJ2-5; TRBD2 aligns across 8 bases. V gave up 3 bases and J gave up 3 bases; unmatched junction bases: 3. The CDR3 has 14 amino acids. CDR1 LNHDA and CDR2 SQIVND come from the germline V gene (reference sequence). In nucleotides, the CDR3 is TGTGCCAGTAGTATGAGAGCGGGAGAAGAGACCCAGTACTTC. It translates to CASSMRAGEETQYF.

This clone was counted between two and nine times. The chain recombines TRBV7-9 with TRBJ1-1; 9 positions agree with TRBD1. Unmatched junction bases numbered 7, after V lost 1 base and J lost 4 bases. The CDR3 contains 16 residues. Germline CDR1 is SEHNR and CDR2 is FQNEAQ (reference sequence). The chain's CDR3 is CASSLDSGTGLTEAFF. The CDR3 nucleotides are TGTGCCAGCAGCTTAGACAGCGGGACAGGGCTCACTGAAGCTTTCTTT.

The rearrangement links TRBV7-9 to TRBJ2-1, with TRBD2 matching 9 bases. The CDR3 has 17 residues. Germline V gene sequence: CDR1 SEHNR, CDR2 FQNEAQ (reference sequence). After removal of 5 bases from V and 4 bases from J, the junction contained 12 bases not matched to a gene. The chain's CDR3 is CASSRPLKTSGYNEQFF. DNA of the CDR3: TGTGCCAGCAGCCGTCCATTAAAGACTAGCGGATACAATGAGCAGTTCTTC. Based on the CDR3 plus reference TRBV7-9 and TRBJ2-1, the full variable domain is DTGVSQNPRHKITKRGQNVTFRCDPISEHNRLYWYRQTLGQGPEFLTYFQNEAQLEKSRLLSDRFSAERPKGSFSTLEIQRTEQGDSAMYLCASSRPLKTSGYNEQFFGPGTRLTVL.

This clone was seen once. The CDR3 sequence: CASSLRATTDYSNQPQHF. DNA for the CDR3: TGTGCCAGCAGTTTAAGGGCGACTACAGATTATAGCAATCAGCCCCAGCATTTT. This chain links TRBV28 with TRBJ1-5; D gene uncertain. The V gene lost 2 bases and the J gene lost 0 bases, with 17 bases spanning the gap. The CDR3 contains 18 residues. Germline V CDR1 and CDR2: MDHEN, SYDVKM.